Listed here are 5 T cell receptor beta chains from one sample, sequenced in a study of cytomegalovirus exposure and HLA in healthy donors. Profiled with immunoSEQ multiplex PCR; TCRdb holds only in-frame clones, not every one. The sample lists tens of thousands of clones, about 94% seen once, with about 4.1% in the top ten. Sequencing input: PBMCs. Receptors originate from a man aged 18 to 35 in good health and CMV-seropositive.

The J gene is TRBJ2-4, the V gene TRBV28; D is ambiguous. The length of the CDR3 is 14 residues. V was cut by 5 bases and J by 1 base, with 9 bases left in between. In germline, CDR1 is MDHEN, CDR2 SYDVKM. This chain's CDR3 is CASSLPGAKNIQYF. CDR3 coding DNA: TGTGCCAGCAGTCTTCCAGGTGCCAAAAACATTCAGTACTTC.

The table lists this clone with a count of one. Written as DNA, the CDR3 is TGCGCCAGCAGGCTACTGACAGGGGGTATGGAGACCCAGTACTTC. This codes for CASRLLTGGMETQYF. The rearrangement joins TRBV5-1 to TRBJ2-5; 9 positions match TRBD1. V dropped 5 bases and J dropped 5; count of bases not matched to a gene: 10. This CDR3 comprises 15 residues. Germline V gives CDR1 SGHRS, CDR2 YFSETQ.

The chain has TRBV11-3 and TRBJ1-3; D remains unclear. CDR1 is SGHNT and CDR2 is YENEEA in the germline V gene. The CDR3 sequence is 14 residues long. V was shortened by 3 bases and J by 1 base, with 7 bases between the two germline ends. In DNA, the CDR3 is TGTGCCAGCAGCTTGATGAGGTCTGGAAACACCATATATTTT. Translated, it gives CASSLMRSGNTIYF.

The chain links TRBV6-1 to TRBJ2-7, with D possibly TRBD2 on 5 matching bases. Germline V gene data show CDR1 as MNHNS and CDR2 as SASEGT. The CDR3 runs to 15 residues. V shed 2 bases and J shed 10 bases, with 21 bases lying between them. The CDR3 DNA follows: TGTGCCAGCAGTGAAAGGGTATCGGGGTTCGAGAACCAGTACTTC. Translation: CASSERVSGFENQYF.

This chain links TRBV7-9 with TRBJ2-1; possibly TRBD1 for D (6 bases). V lost 4 bases and J lost 6, with 13 bases in between. CDR3 length: 14 amino acids. Germline V lookup: CDR1 SEHNR, CDR2 FQNEAQ (reference sequence). CDR3 residues: CASSSQGMSNEQFF. The CDR3 nucleotides are TGTGCCAGCAGCTCACAGGGAATGAGCAATGAGCAGTTCTTC.